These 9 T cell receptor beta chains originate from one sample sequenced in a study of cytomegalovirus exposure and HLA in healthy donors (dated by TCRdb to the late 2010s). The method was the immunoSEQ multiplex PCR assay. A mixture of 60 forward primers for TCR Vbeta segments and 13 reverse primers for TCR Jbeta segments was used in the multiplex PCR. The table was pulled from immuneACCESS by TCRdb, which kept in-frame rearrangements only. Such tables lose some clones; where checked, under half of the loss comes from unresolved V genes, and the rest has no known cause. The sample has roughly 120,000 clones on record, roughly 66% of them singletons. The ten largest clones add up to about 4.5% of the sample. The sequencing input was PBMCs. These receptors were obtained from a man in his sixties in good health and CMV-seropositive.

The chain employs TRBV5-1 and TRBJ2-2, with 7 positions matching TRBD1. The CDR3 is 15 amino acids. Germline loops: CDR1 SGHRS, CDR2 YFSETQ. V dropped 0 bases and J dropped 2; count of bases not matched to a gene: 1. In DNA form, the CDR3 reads TGCGCCAGCAGCTTGGGACAGGGCAACACCGGGGAGCTGTTTTTT. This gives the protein CASSLGQGNTGELFF.

This CDR3 is CASSTGQVSYEQYF. The CDR3 DNA reads as TGTGCCAGCAGTACAGGACAGGTCTCCTACGAGCAGTACTTC. The genes are TRBV28 and TRBJ2-7, with TRBD1 matching over 7 bases. The germline V gene has CDR1 MDHEN and CDR2 SYDVKM. V dropped 5 bases and J dropped 0; count of bases not matched to a gene: 4. This CDR3 comprises 14 residues.

The CDR3 DNA is TGTGCCAGCAGTCCGGGACTAGCAGAACACGAGCAGTACTTC. It is translated as CASSPGLAEHEQYF. The rearrangement links TRBV5-5 to TRBJ2-7, with TRBD2 identical over 9 bases. CDR1 is SGHKS and CDR2 is YYEKEE in the germline V gene (reference sequence). The CDR3 is 14 amino acids. V shed 5 bases and J 5 bases; nucleotides not matched to a gene: 8. Variable domain in full (rest from reference TRBV5-5 and TRBJ2-7): DAGVTQSPTHLIKTRGQQVTLRCSPISGHKSVSWYQQVLGQGPQFIFQYYEKEERGRGNFPDRFSARQFPNYSSELNVNALLLGDSALYLCASSPGLAEHEQYFGPGTRLTVT.

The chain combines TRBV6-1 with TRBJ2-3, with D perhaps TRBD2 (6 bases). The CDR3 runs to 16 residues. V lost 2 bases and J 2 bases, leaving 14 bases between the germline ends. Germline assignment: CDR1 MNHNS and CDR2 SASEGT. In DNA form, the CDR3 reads TGTGCCAGCAGTGAACAATTAGGGACTGCCACAGATACGCAGTATTTT. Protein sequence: CASSEQLGTATDTQYF.

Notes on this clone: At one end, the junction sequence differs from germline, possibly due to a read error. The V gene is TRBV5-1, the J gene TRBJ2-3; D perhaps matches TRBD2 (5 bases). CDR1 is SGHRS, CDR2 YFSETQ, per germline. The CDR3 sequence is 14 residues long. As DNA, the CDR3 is TGCGCCAGCAGGCAAGAAGAGGGCACAGATATGCAGTATTTT. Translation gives CASRQEEGTDMQYF.

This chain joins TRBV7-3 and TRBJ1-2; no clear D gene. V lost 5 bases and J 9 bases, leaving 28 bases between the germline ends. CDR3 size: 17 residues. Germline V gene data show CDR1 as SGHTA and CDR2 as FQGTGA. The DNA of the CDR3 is TGTGCCAGCAGCCCCCGGGCAGGAGCCTGGGAGCCTAATAGCTACACCTTC. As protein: CASSPRAGAWEPNSYTF.

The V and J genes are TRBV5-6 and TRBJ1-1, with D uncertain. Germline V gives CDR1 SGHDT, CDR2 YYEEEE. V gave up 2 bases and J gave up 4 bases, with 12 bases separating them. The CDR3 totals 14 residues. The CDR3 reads CASSFQASTTEAFF. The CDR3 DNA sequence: TGTGCCAGCAGCTTCCAGGCATCGACCACTGAAGCTTTCTTT.

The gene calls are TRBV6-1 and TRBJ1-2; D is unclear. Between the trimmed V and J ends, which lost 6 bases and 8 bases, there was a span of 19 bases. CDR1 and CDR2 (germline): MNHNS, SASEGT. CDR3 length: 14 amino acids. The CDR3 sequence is CASRSPVLLGGYTF. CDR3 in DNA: TGTGCCAGCAGGTCCCCAGTTCTACTGGGCGGCTACACCTTC.

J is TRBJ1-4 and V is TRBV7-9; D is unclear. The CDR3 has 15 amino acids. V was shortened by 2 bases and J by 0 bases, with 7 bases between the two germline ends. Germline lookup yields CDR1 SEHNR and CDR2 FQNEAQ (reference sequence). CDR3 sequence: CASSLTRATNEKLFF. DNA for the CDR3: TGTGCCAGCAGCTTAACTCGTGCAACTAATGAAAAACTGTTTTTT.